This T cell receptor beta chain was documented in a study of breast tumors, draining lymph nodes, adjacent tissues. This CDR3 region has 17 residues. Germline V lookup: CDR1 WSHSY, CDR2 SAAADI. Trimming removed 4 bases at V and 1 base at J, with 19 bases between. Comments on this clonotype: Its target is unknown.

TCRdb redid the calling of the multiplex PCR reads with MiXCR, one entry per CDR3 protein. This table holds around 230,000 distinct CDR3 sequences, around 34% found once. Axillary draining lymph nodes of breast cancer patients supplied the node samples. The study's findings and limits: Tumor TCR diversity was below lymph nodes but above nontumor tissue.

Sequencing was carried out using axillary lymph node tissue. The receptor was derived from a female donor with breast cancer. Some clones in this sample may be carry-over from other donors' samples. V gene TRBV10-2 combines with J gene TRBJ2-5; no firm D call. The CDR3 nucleotides are TGCGCCAGCAGTGGCAGGCGATCAATTAACCTCCAAGAGACCCAGTACTTC. The encoded protein is CASSGRRSINLQETQYF.